The entry below describes one T cell receptor (beta chain). Source study methods: Estimation of nucleated cell counts relied on the amplification of reference gene primers. Method: immunoSEQ multiplex PCR; TCRdb's copy keeps in-frame clones and lacks some. That table is the source of V, J and clone size, and D and trimming were worked out from the DNA. The sample records 85,000 to 100,000 clones, about 90% being singletons. Trimming cost V 5 bases and J 2 bases, with 15 bases left between them. The CDR3 length is 15 residues. Germline values: CDR1 SEHNR, CDR2 FQNEAQ (reference sequence). These data are taken from a study of blood T cell repertoires in COVID-19. About the study: Collection of acute and convalescent COVID-19 samples took place in the United States, Italy and Spain. PBMCs, B-cell-depleted T cells, or T cells were the source of the cDNA or gDNA that made up the material.

Seattle cases were enrolled at active infection and followed longitudinally. The V gene is TRBV7-9, the J gene TRBJ2-5, with D maybe TRBD1 (6 bases). This receptor was identified in a man aged 50-59 years with COVID-19, enrolled during active disease. The specimen was peripheral blood. This chain's CDR3 is CASSIHRDIQETQYF. CDR3 coding DNA: TGTGCCAGCAGCATCCACCGGGACATACAAGAGACCCAGTACTTC.